This section outlines one T cell receptor beta chain sequence together with its context. These data come from a study of blood T cell repertoires in COVID-19. Study information: Spain, Italy and the United States supplied samples that represented acute and convalescent COVID-19. From T cells, B-cell-depleted T cells, or PBMCs came the material, which was cDNA or gDNA.

This CDR3 is 19 amino acids long. The junction had 16 bases not matched to a gene; V was cut back by 6 bases and J by 0 bases. CDR1 MRHNA and CDR2 SNTAGT come from the germline V gene. Authors' methods: Nucleated cell number was recorded as an estimate derived from reference gene primer amplification. Some clones are missing from TCRdb's copy, which holds only in-frame ones; the method was immunoSEQ multiplex PCR. V, J and clone size are those of that table, while D and trimming were read from the DNA. The table lists tens of thousands of clones, 82% of them singletons, with roughly 6.4% in the top ten.

Sequencing was carried out using peripheral blood. The receptor comes from a human donor in a cohort sampled during active or convalescent COVID-19. The V and J genes are TRBV6-4 and TRBJ1-5, with 8 bases aligning to TRBD1. The CDR3 spells CASRKLLQGDFYSNQPQHF. The CDR3 DNA is TGTGCCAGCAGGAAACTGTTACAGGGGGATTTCTATAGCAATCAGCCCCAGCATTTT.